The 2 T cell receptor beta chains in this list originate from one sample, sequenced in a study of regulatory T cells in long-lasting Graves disease. HTBI primers from iRepertoire and Arm-PCR of CDR3 regions yielded the TCR beta libraries. TCRdb called the multiplex PCR reads again in MiXCR, with one record for every CDR3 protein. The sample comprises around 400,000 distinct CDR3 sequences, about 11% of which are singletons, and approximately 20% rests with the top ten. Noted time point: newly diagnosed GD, antithyroid drugs for less than 3 months. Scientists built the TCR library using RNA that was extracted from PBMCs. This sample was shared with a second study, whose subject was T cells in Graves' hyperthyroidism and ophthalmopathy.

Sequenced here: peripheral blood mononuclear cells (PBMCs), sampled at new diagnosis, from a patient treated with antithyroid drugs. The origin of the receptors is a woman under 30 with Graves disease.

In its sample, this clonotype was seen many times. The chain couples TRBV11-1 to TRBJ1-2; D is undetermined. CDR1 is SGHAT, CDR2 FQDESV, per germline (reference sequence). The CDR3 runs 14 residues. Deletions cut 4 bases from V and 4 bases from J, with 13 bases between. The DNA of the CDR3 is TGTGCCAGCAGCTCCGGGAGGCCTGTCTATGGCTACACCTTC. Its translation is CASSSGRPVYGYTF.

This clonotype was picked up many times. The chain joins TRBV6-1 to TRBJ1-5, with TRBD1 identical over 12 bases. J lost 9 bases, V lost 3 bases, and 6 bases had no gene match. The CDR3 loop spans 15 amino acids. Germline assignment: CDR1 MNHNS and CDR2 SASEGT. The CDR3 protein is CASSEPGQGAWPQHF. CDR3 bases: TGTGCCAGCAGTGAGCCGGGACAGGGGGCATGGCCCCAGCATTTT.